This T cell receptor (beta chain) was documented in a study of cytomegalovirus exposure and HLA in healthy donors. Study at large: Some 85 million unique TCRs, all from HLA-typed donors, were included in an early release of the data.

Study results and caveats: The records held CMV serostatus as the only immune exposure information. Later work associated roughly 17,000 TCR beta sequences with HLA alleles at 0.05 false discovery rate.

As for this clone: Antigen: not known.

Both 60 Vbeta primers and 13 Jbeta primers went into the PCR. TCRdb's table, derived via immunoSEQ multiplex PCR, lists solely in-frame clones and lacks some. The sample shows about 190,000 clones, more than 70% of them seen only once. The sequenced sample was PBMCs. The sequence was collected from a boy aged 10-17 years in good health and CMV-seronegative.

The CDR3 nucleotides are TGTGCCAGCAGTCCTGACAGTAACTATGGCTACACCTTC. This translates into CASSPDSNYGYTF. The genes are TRBV25-1 and TRBJ1-2; D possibly corresponds to TRBD1 (5 bases). The CDR3 runs to 13 residues. V was cut by 5 bases and J by 1 base, with 8 bases left in between. Germline-derived CDR1 and CDR2 are MGHDK and SYGVNS.